Below, 18 T cell receptor beta chains from the same sample are listed, as sequenced in a study of T cell responses to AZD1222 COVID-19 vaccine. Libraries were prepared by immunoSEQ multiplex PCR; TCRdb keeps only in-frame clonotypes and omits some of them. Among approximately 200,000 clones listed, just over 90% were seen once. Sequencing was performed on peripheral blood, taken 28 days after the second AZD1222 dose. The receptors were gathered from an adult who received the AZD1222 COVID-19 vaccine.

The V call is TRBV10-1, the J call TRBJ2-2; 9 nucleotides line up with TRBD1. The CDR3 extends over 17 amino acids. CDR1 is WNHNN, CDR2 SYGVQD, per germline (reference sequence). J lost 4 bases, V lost 2 bases, and 8 bases had no gene match. The CDR3 is CASSEGGTGLITGELFF. Here the CDR3 DNA reads TGCGCCAGCAGTGAGGGGGGGACAGGGTTAATCACCGGGGAGCTGTTTTTT.

The V call is TRBV10-1, the J call TRBJ2-2; maybe TRBD1 (6 bases). Per germline, CDR1 WNHNN and CDR2 SYGVQD (reference sequence). The CDR3 sequence is 15 residues long. V lost 3 bases, J lost 4 bases, and 12 bases lay in between. The CDR3 DNA sequence: TGCGCCAGCAGTGATACAGGGAAGACCACCGGGGAGCTGTTTTTT. This sequence encodes CASSDTGKTTGELFF.

V gene TRBV7-2 combines with J gene TRBJ2-3, with 12 bases fitting TRBD2. V gave up 3 bases and J gave up 4 bases; unmatched junction bases: 11. Germline assignment: CDR1 SGHTA and CDR2 FQGNSA. The CDR3 has 18 amino acids. The CDR3 coding sequence is TGTGCCAGCAGCTTGTGGATGACTAGCGGGGGCCCCCCAGATACGCAGTATTTT. Its protein product is CASSLWMTSGGPPDTQYF.

The count of this clone is one. The gene calls are TRBV30 and TRBJ2-7; D may be TRBD2 (6 bases). This CDR3 has 12 residues. Germline CDR1 is GTSNPN and CDR2 is SVGIG (reference sequence). V was trimmed by 8 bases and J by 9 bases, leaving 20 bases between them. The CDR3 sequence: CAGGISYQAQYF. The CDR3, as DNA: TGTGCCGGGGGGATCAGCTACCAGGCGCAGTACTTC.

The gene calls are TRBV9 and TRBJ1-3; maybe TRBD1 (6 bases). This CDR3 is 15 amino acids long. In germline, CDR1 is SGDLS, CDR2 YYNGEE. Trimming stripped 0 bases from V and 2 bases from J, with 9 bases between. The DNA for the CDR3 is TGTGCCAGCAGCGTAGCAGGGGTAGCTGGAAACACCATATATTTT. Its protein product is CASSVAGVAGNTIYF.

V gene TRBV2 combines with J gene TRBJ1-6, with 8 bases aligning to TRBD1. This CDR3 contains 13 residues. Germline V gene lookup returns CDR1 SNHLY and CDR2 FYNNEI. Losses at the gene ends were 6 bases for V and 9 bases for J; bases not matched to a gene: 4. CDR3 amino acids: CASRQGASSPLHF. Here the CDR3 DNA reads TGTGCCAGCAGGCAGGGGGCATCTTCACCCCTCCACTTT.

The rearrangement links TRBV9 to TRBJ2-1, with a tentative D call TRBD2 (6 bases). This CDR3 is 15 amino acids long. Germline V gene sequence: CDR1 SGDLS, CDR2 YYNGEE. Trimming shortened V by 4 bases and J by 9 bases, and 20 bases separated the two germline ends. The CDR3 loop reads CASSPGDVARAEQFF. The CDR3 bases are TGTGCCAGCAGCCCGGGGGACGTCGCTAGGGCTGAGCAGTTCTTC.

The J gene is TRBJ2-3, the V gene TRBV6-5; D might be TRBD2 (6 bases). CDR3 length: 14 amino acids. Germline V gene sequence: CDR1 MNHEY, CDR2 SVGAGI. V was cut by 8 bases and J by 0 bases, with 12 bases left in between. The CDR3 region has the DNA TGTGCCAGCCAAAGCGGGCTTAGCACAGATACGCAGTATTTT. This encodes CASQSGLSTDTQYF.

As concerns this clone: One junction end disagrees with the germline gene, perhaps due to a read error. Other DNA sequences in the same sample also yield this CDR3. The rearrangement links TRBV5-1 to TRBJ2-7; D ambiguous. There are 15 residues in the CDR3. Germline loops: CDR1 SGHRS, CDR2 YFSETQ. CDR3 sequence: CASSLVFLSPDEQYF. The CDR3, as DNA: TGCGCCAGTAGCTTGGTTTTTCTGAGTCCGGACGAGCAGTACTTC.

The chain recombines TRBV19 with TRBJ1-1; no firm D call. Germline CDR1 LNHDA, CDR2 SQIVND (reference sequence). Trimming took 3 bases from V and 13 from J, leaving 18 bases between them. The CDR3 extends over 13 amino acids. The DNA for the CDR3 is TGTGCCAGTAGTATCACAGCGTCCATTGGTGTTTTCTTT. This translates into CASSITASIGVFF.

This clone was picked up one time. This sequence joins TRBV9 and TRBJ1-4; D remains ambiguous. There are 11 residues in the CDR3. Germline V lookup: CDR1 SGDLS, CDR2 YYNGEE. V was pared by 3 bases and J by 7 bases, with 4 bases between. The CDR3 spells CASSAGEKLFF. CDR3 coding DNA: TGTGCCAGCAGCGCTGGTGAAAAACTGTTTTTT.

This clone came up a few times. This chain links TRBV27 with TRBJ2-7; D not certain. This CDR3 contains 14 residues. CDR1 MNHEY and CDR2 SMNVEV come from the germline V gene (reference sequence). V was trimmed by 5 bases and J by 0 bases, leaving 11 bases between them. The CDR3 spells CASSPRLGSYEQYF. CDR3 bases: TGTGCCAGCAGTCCTCGACTGGGCTCCTACGAGCAGTACTTC.

The J gene is TRBJ2-1, the V gene TRBV5-1, with D uncertain. Germline V lookup: CDR1 SGHRS, CDR2 YFSETQ. The germline V and J ends were trimmed by 0 bases and 9 bases, with 4 bases remaining between them. CDR3 size: 11 residues. CDR3 sequence: CASSLDSEQFF. The CDR3 nucleotides are TGCGCCAGCAGCTTGGACTCTGAGCAGTTCTTC.

The rearrangement links TRBV29-1 to TRBJ2-7; D may correspond to TRBD1 or TRBD2 (5 bases each). The length of the CDR3 is 12 residues. CDR1 and CDR2 from the germline V gene are SQVTM and ANQGSEA. V lost 5 bases and J 6 bases, leaving 14 bases between the germline ends. For the CDR3, the DNA is TGCAGCGTTCGACAGCCCCGGGGCGAGCAGTACTTC. Protein product: CSVRQPRGEQYF.

The chain employs TRBV19 and TRBJ1-2; 9 bases line up with TRBD1. Germline CDR1 reads LNHDA; CDR2 reads SQIVND (reference sequence). Losses at the gene ends were 5 bases for V and 8 bases for J; bases not matched to a gene: 6. The CDR3 runs to 13 residues. The CDR3 sequence: CASSVTGGGGYTF. CDR3 sequence (DNA): TGTGCCAGTAGTGTAACAGGGGGCGGAGGCTACACCTTC.

The J gene is TRBJ2-1, the V gene TRBV5-1; no firm D call. The CDR3 length is 12 residues. V lost 4 bases and J lost 6, with 8 bases in between. The germline V gene encodes CDR1 SGHRS and CDR2 YFSETQ. The CDR3 loop reads CASSQGGNEQFF. For the CDR3, the DNA is TGCGCCAGCAGCCAAGGCGGCAATGAGCAGTTCTTC.

CDR3 residues: CASSERDRGSTGELFF. The CDR3 DNA reads as TGTGCCAGCAGTGAAAGGGACAGGGGTAGTACCGGGGAGCTGTTTTTT. This chain links TRBV6-1 with TRBJ2-2; 10 nucleotides match TRBD1. V shed 2 bases, J shed 5 bases, and the junction held 5 bases outside the gene matches. CDR1 and CDR2 from the germline V gene are MNHNS and SASEGT. This CDR3 is 16 amino acids long.

This chain connects TRBV3-1 (or the pseudogene TRBV3-2) to TRBJ1-1; no firm D call. Germline V gene lookup returns CDR1 LGHDT and CDR2 YNNKEL (reference sequence). The CDR3 is 15 residues long. V was clipped by 4 bases and J by 2 bases, with 14 bases between them. The CDR3 coding sequence is TGTGCCAGCAGCCCCAGCCGGACCCCTAACACTGAAGCTTTCTTT. It specifies CASSPSRTPNTEAFF.